Included here is one T cell receptor beta chain sequence, with context. Its specificity is unknown. The junction departs from the called germline gene at one end, perhaps through a read error. This specimen comes from a study of T cell repertoires in cytomegalovirus infection. The overall study: Well-studied HLA-B-restricted CMV epitopes were used in the study alongside recently identified HLA-C-restricted ones.

TCRdb passed the reads through MiXCR, listing each CDR3 protein once. Seen here are about 830,000 distinct CDR3 sequences, 30% to 35% observed once, and the top ten hold roughly an eighth. Overall study results and limits: Of the TCR beta families, the public ones yielded a cumulative frequency that identified carriers of CMV plus the relevant HLA. Dominant in the ex vivo response were TCR beta clonotypes restricted by HLA-C and specific for CMV.

This TCR was recovered from a human donor in good health (CMV status not recorded). Some clones in this sample may be carry-over from other donors' samples. Sequencing was performed on cultured CD8+ T cells from PBMCs, taken from culture after CMV antigen stimulation.

The CDR3 region is CASSLAVRHGELFF. The CDR3 DNA reads TGTGCTAGCAGCTTAGCGGTTAGGCATGGGGAGCTGTTTTTT. V is TRBV7-7 and J is TRBJ2-2; D is perhaps TRBD2 (6 bases). Per the germline V gene, CDR1 is SSHAT and CDR2 is FNYEAQ (reference sequence). The CDR3 runs 14 residues.